This TCR beta chain was found in a study of T cell responses to AZD1222 COVID-19 vaccine. Study-wide results and limits: Unmutated variant regions are reportedly targeted by nearly half of spike-specific TCRs. Repertoire collection took place solely once the T cell response had peaked.

This clone was picked up one time. Its antigen is currently unknown. Clones were read by immunoSEQ multiplex PCR, and TCRdb kept only the in-frame ones, dropping some. The sample has 120,000 to 150,000 clones; 86% are singletons. V was trimmed by 8 bases and J by 8 bases, leaving 10 bases between them. This CDR3 region has 11 residues. CDR1 is WNHNN, CDR2 SYGVQD, per germline (reference sequence). Pooled samples include second doses given at about 4 or 12 weeks. This TCR was recovered from an adult who received the AZD1222 COVID-19 vaccine. The sequenced sample was peripheral blood, obtained 28 days after the second AZD1222 dose. The chain recombines TRBV10-1 with TRBJ2-1; D is possibly TRBD1 (6 bases). The CDR3 here is CASGGGYEQFF. CDR3 sequence (DNA): TGCGCCAGCGGGGGCGGATATGAGCAGTTCTTC.